These 10 T cell receptor beta chains came from one sample sequenced in a study of PD-L1 blockade in urothelial cancer. Produced via immunoSEQ multiplex PCR; TCRdb's table is partial and in-frame only. The repertoire has about 88,000 clones, 90% of them found once; the top ten carry around a tenth. The sample was PBMCs, taken around atezolizumab (anti-PD-L1) treatment. The receptors originated from a man in his sixties with urothelial cancer.

V is TRBV28 and J is TRBJ1-4, with D unclear. The CDR3 contains 14 residues. Between the trimmed V and J ends, which lost 2 bases and 3 bases, there was a span of 7 bases. Germline loops: CDR1 MDHEN, CDR2 SYDVKM. The CDR3 loop reads CASSLGGSNEKLFF. The CDR3, as DNA: TGTGCCAGCAGTTTAGGAGGATCTAATGAAAAACTGTTTTTT.

V is TRBV9 and J is TRBJ2-3, with 7 bases aligning to TRBD2. The CDR3 consists of 17 residues. The germline V gene has CDR1 SGDLS and CDR2 YYNGEE. Germline trimming cut 3 bases from V and 0 bases from J; bases unmatched to any gene: 10. CDR3 protein: CASSGGGAGVSTDTQYF. In nucleotides, the CDR3 is TGTGCCAGCAGCGGAGGAGGTGCGGGGGTGAGCACAGATACGCAGTATTTT.

This clone was observed once. The rearrangement joins TRBV5-4 to TRBJ1-3; D is ambiguous. The CDR3 has 15 residues. Germline CDR1 and CDR2: SGHNT and YYREEE (reference sequence). V was cut by 2 bases and J by 1 base, with 10 bases left in between. The CDR3 bases are TGTGCCAGCAGCTTCAACGGAGAATCTGGAAACACCATATATTTT. Its protein product is CASSFNGESGNTIYF.

This clone was counted only a few times. The genes are TRBV19 and TRBJ1-2; D is perhaps TRBD1 (5 bases). CDR3 length: 13 residues. Germline V gene lookup returns CDR1 LNHDA and CDR2 SQIVND (reference sequence). V gave up 1 base and J gave up 7 bases, with 10 bases separating them. The CDR3 reads CASSIARERGYTF. CDR3 nucleotide sequence: TGTGCCAGTAGTATAGCCAGGGAACGTGGCTACACCTTC. Full variable domain (rest looked up from reference TRBV19 and TRBJ1-2): DGGITQSPKYLFRKEGQNVTLSCEQNLNHDAMYWYRQDPGQGLRLIYYSQIVNDFQKGDIAEGYSVSREKKESFPLTVTSAQKNPTAFYLCASSIARERGYTFGSGTRLTVV.

The chain carries TRBV28 and TRBJ1-5, with D perhaps TRBD1 (5 bases). With 7 bases removed from V and 4 bases from J, the gap between germline ends came to 8 bases. The CDR3 runs 12 residues. The germline V gene has CDR1 MDHEN and CDR2 SYDVKM. The CDR3, as DNA: TGTGCCAGCACAAAGGGGAATCAGCCCCAGCATTTT. This encodes CASTKGNQPQHF.

This clone was seen once. The chain recombines TRBV27 with TRBJ2-7; D is perhaps TRBD1 (8 bases). CDR1 MNHEY and CDR2 SMNVEV come from the germline V gene (reference sequence). There are 16 residues in the CDR3. V lost 6 bases and J lost 5, with 23 bases in between. CDR3 nucleotide sequence: TGTGCCAGCAGCCCAGCCACAGGGGGGGGCATCCACGAGCAGTACTTC. Translation: CASSPATGGGIHEQYF.

V usage is TRBV5-1 and J usage is TRBJ2-5; 7 bases agree with TRBD1. This CDR3 spans 15 amino acids. Germline values: CDR1 SGHRS, CDR2 YFSETQ. J lost 0 bases, V lost 6 bases, and 8 bases had no gene match. CDR3 sequence reads: CASNEQGLYQETQYF. In DNA form, the CDR3 reads TGCGCCAGCAATGAACAGGGGCTGTACCAAGAGACCCAGTACTTC.

The rearrangement links TRBV5-1 to TRBJ1-1, with a weak D call TRBD1 (6 bases). The CDR3 length is 14 residues. Germline CDR1 is SGHRS and CDR2 is YFSETQ. V was cut by 4 bases and J by 5 bases, with 15 bases left in between. The CDR3 reads CASSPGQKGTEAFF. The CDR3 coding sequence is TGCGCCAGCAGCCCCGGACAGAAGGGGACTGAAGCTTTCTTT.

The gene calls are TRBV19 and TRBJ2-5; 7 bases align to TRBD2. Germline V gene sequence: CDR1 LNHDA, CDR2 SQIVND (reference sequence). This CDR3 has 13 residues. With 4 bases clipped from V and 5 bases from J, the junction kept 4 bases outside the gene matches. CDR3 bases: TGTGCCAGTAGTAGGCAACTAGCGGAGACCCAGTACTTC. Amino acids: CASSRQLAETQYF.

CDR3: CASGLKGDQPQHF. The CDR3 DNA reads as TGTGCCAGCGGACTTAAGGGGGATCAGCCCCAGCATTTT. V gene TRBV6-1 combines with J gene TRBJ1-5; TRBD1 is a possible D gene (6 bases). Trimming shortened V by 8 bases and J by 5 bases, and 13 bases separated the two germline ends. The CDR3 covers 13 residues. Germline values: CDR1 MNHNS, CDR2 SASEGT.